These T cell receptor beta chains were read from a single sample in a study of OX40 agonist ivuxolimab in advanced cancers. The table came from immunoSEQ multiplex PCR; TCRdb's copy has only in-frame clones and leaves some out. The sample consists of some 110,000 clones, 75% to 95% of them appearing once. The source was CD4+ or CD8+ T cells sorted from blood, collected in a trial of the OX40 agonist ivuxolimab. The receptor source for this set is an adult with an advanced solid tumor such as melanoma, head and neck, liver or kidney cancer. CDR3s include the opening cysteine and the closing phenylalanine or tryptophan. Fields, in order: D gene, J gene, V gene, clone size, CDR3 protein, CDR3 DNA. D genes are given only for firm matches. A row's size may be missing; if present it is once, few, many or a size class.

d_gene: NA
j_gene: TRBJ1-2
v_gene: TRBV7-9
abundance: NA
CDR3aa: CASSLSGAVGYTF
CDR3nt: TGTGCCAGCAGCTTATCGGGGGCGGTTGGCTACACCTTC

d_gene: NA
j_gene: TRBJ1-1
v_gene: TRBV7-9
abundance: once
CDR3aa: CASSLQGNTEAFF
CDR3nt: TGTGCCAGCAGCTTACAGGGGAACACTGAAGCTTTCTTT

d_gene: NA
j_gene: TRBJ1-5
v_gene: TRBV19
abundance: NA
CDR3aa: CASRPGSDNQPQHF
CDR3nt: TGTGCCAGTAGGCCAGGGTCTGACAATCAGCCCCAGCATTTT

d_gene: NA
j_gene: TRBJ1-3
v_gene: TRBV15
abundance: NA
CDR3aa: CATSRDRLNSGNTIYF
CDR3nt: TGTGCCACCAGCAGAGATCGACTTAACTCTGGAAACACCATATATTTT

d_gene: NA
j_gene: TRBJ1-3
v_gene: TRBV5-4
abundance: NA
CDR3aa: CASSLGGSSGNTIYF
CDR3nt: TGTGCCAGCAGCTTGGGGGGCAGCTCTGGAAACACCATATATTTT

d_gene: TRBD1
j_gene: TRBJ2-2
v_gene: TRBV6-5
abundance: NA
CDR3aa: CASSYSRRGRGGELFF
CDR3nt: TGTGCCAGCAGTTACTCCCGAAGGGGGCGCGGCGGGGAGCTGTTTTTT

d_gene: NA
j_gene: TRBJ2-5
v_gene: TRBV19
abundance: NA
CDR3aa: CASNQHPQEETQYF
CDR3nt: TGTGCCAGTAACCAACACCCCCAGGAAGAGACCCAGTACTTC

d_gene: NA
j_gene: TRBJ2-7
v_gene: TRBV27
abundance: NA
CDR3aa: CASSLELAREQYF
CDR3nt: TGTGCCAGCAGTTTGGAGCTTGCGCGGGAGCAGTACTTC

d_gene: TRBD1
j_gene: TRBJ1-5
v_gene: TRBV28
abundance: NA
CDR3aa: CASSTPGQGWAQPQHF
CDR3nt: TGTGCCAGCAGTACCCCAGGACAGGGCTGGGCTCAGCCCCAGCATTTT

d_gene: TRBD2
j_gene: TRBJ2-7
v_gene: TRBV9
abundance: NA
CDR3aa: CASNRAGGPNPYEQYF
CDR3nt: TGTGCCAGCAATAGGGCGGGGGGACCCAATCCCTACGAGCAGTACTTC

d_gene: NA
j_gene: TRBJ1-2
v_gene: TRBV28
abundance: NA
CDR3aa: CASSRRSYGYTF
CDR3nt: TGTGCCAGCAGCCGGAGAAGTTATGGCTACACCTTC

d_gene: NA
j_gene: TRBJ2-5
v_gene: TRBV19
abundance: NA
CDR3aa: CASRQSGETQYF
CDR3nt: TGTGCCAGTAGACAATCCGGCGAGACCCAGTACTTC

d_gene: TRBD2
j_gene: TRBJ2-5
v_gene: TRBV18
abundance: NA
CDR3aa: CASSPPTSGGPGETQYF
CDR3nt: TGTGCCAGCTCACCACCGACTAGCGGGGGGCCTGGAGAGACCCAGTACTTC

d_gene: NA
j_gene: TRBJ1-1
v_gene: TRBV21-1
abundance: NA
CDR3aa: CASSSKRQGLGSEAFF
CDR3nt: TGTGCCAGCAGCTCTAAGCGGCAGGGATTGGGGTCTGAAGCTTTCTTT

d_gene: NA
j_gene: TRBJ1-1
v_gene: TRBV6-4
abundance: NA
CDR3aa: CASSKQGGTEAFF
CDR3nt: TGTGCCAGCAGCAAACAAGGGGGCACTGAAGCTTTCTTT

d_gene: NA
j_gene: TRBJ1-1
v_gene: TRBV5-1
abundance: NA
CDR3aa: CASTSGLQNTEAFF
CDR3nt: TGCGCCAGCACTTCGGGCCTACAGAACACTGAAGCTTTCTTT

d_gene: NA
j_gene: TRBJ1-2
v_gene: TRBV2
abundance: once
CDR3aa: CASSEDYRFPDGYTF
CDR3nt: TGTGCCAGCAGTGAAGATTACAGGTTTCCCGACGGCTACACCTTC

d_gene: TRBD1
j_gene: TRBJ1-3
v_gene: TRBV5-5
abundance: NA
CDR3aa: CASSLEQGNSGNTIYF
CDR3nt: TGTGCCAGCAGCTTGGAACAGGGGAACTCTGGAAACACCATATATTTT

d_gene: TRBD1
j_gene: TRBJ1-2
v_gene: TRBV10-3
abundance: NA
CDR3aa: CASGPGQGPRGYTF
CDR3nt: TGTGCCTCGGGTCCGGGACAGGGGCCGCGGGGCTACACCTTC

d_gene: NA
j_gene: TRBJ2-2
v_gene: TRBV2
abundance: NA
CDR3aa: CASRENTGELFF
CDR3nt: TGTGCCAGCAGGGAGAACACCGGGGAGCTGTTTTTT

d_gene: TRBD1
j_gene: TRBJ1-6
v_gene: TRBV30
abundance: NA
CDR3aa: CACAPGQFYFGSYNSPLHF
CDR3nt: TGTGCCTGCGCCCCGGGACAGTTCTATTTTGGCTCCTATAATTCACCCCTCCACTTT

d_gene: NA
j_gene: TRBJ2-2
v_gene: TRBV4-2
abundance: NA
CDR3aa: CASSQEFGGSGELFF
CDR3nt: TGTGCCAGCAGCCAAGAATTCGGAGGTTCCGGGGAGCTGTTTTTT

d_gene: NA
j_gene: TRBJ1-2
v_gene: TRBV10-3
abundance: NA
CDR3aa: CAISESQGSYGYTF
CDR3nt: TGTGCCATCAGTGAGTCCCAGGGGTCCTATGGCTACACCTTC

d_gene: NA
j_gene: TRBJ1-6
v_gene: TRBV7-9
abundance: NA
CDR3aa: CASSLSGVNNSPLHF
CDR3nt: TGTGCCAGCAGCTTATCAGGGGTGAATAATTCACCCCTCCACTTT

d_gene: NA
j_gene: TRBJ2-5
v_gene: TRBV5-1
abundance: NA
CDR3aa: CASSSGLRETQYF
CDR3nt: TGCGCCAGCAGCTCCGGACTACGCGAGACCCAGTACTTC

d_gene: TRBD1
j_gene: TRBJ2-3
v_gene: TRBV18
abundance: few
CDR3aa: CASSHYRGDTQYF
CDR3nt: TGTGCCAGCTCCCACTACAGGGGAGATACGCAGTATTTT

d_gene: NA
j_gene: TRBJ1-4
v_gene: TRBV28
abundance: NA
CDR3aa: CAARRGGNEKLFF
CDR3nt: TGTGCCGCCAGGCGGGGGGGAAATGAAAAACTGTTTTTT

d_gene: NA
j_gene: TRBJ1-1
v_gene: TRBV19
abundance: NA
CDR3aa: CASTLERGRTEAFF
CDR3nt: TGTGCCAGTACCCTGGAGAGGGGACGGACTGAAGCTTTCTTT

d_gene: NA
j_gene: TRBJ1-1
v_gene: TRBV7-2
abundance: NA
CDR3aa: CASSFTGAGFTGEAFF
CDR3nt: TGTGCCAGCAGCTTCACCGGGGCCGGCTTCACCGGTGAAGCTTTCTTT

d_gene: NA
j_gene: TRBJ2-5
v_gene: TRBV6-6
abundance: NA
CDR3aa: CASSYPPETQYF
CDR3nt: TGTGCCAGCAGTTACCCCCCAGAGACCCAGTACTTC

d_gene: NA
j_gene: TRBJ2-7
v_gene: TRBV5-6
abundance: once
CDR3aa: CASSLSFGVYEQYF
CDR3nt: TGTGCCAGCAGCTTGTCGTTCGGGGTCTACGAGCAGTACTTC

d_gene: TRBD1
j_gene: TRBJ1-1
v_gene: TRBV7-2
abundance: once
CDR3aa: CASSAQGAGTEAFF
CDR3nt: TGTGCCAGCAGCGCTCAGGGGGCGGGTACTGAAGCTTTCTTT

d_gene: NA
j_gene: TRBJ1-1
v_gene: TRBV16
abundance: NA
CDR3aa: CASSQSRGTEAFF
CDR3nt: TGTGCCAGCAGCCAAAGCAGGGGCACTGAAGCTTTCTTT

d_gene: NA
j_gene: TRBJ2-7
v_gene: TRBV6-6
abundance: NA
CDR3aa: CASSYSRHEQYF
CDR3nt: TGTGCCAGCAGTTACTCTCGCCACGAGCAGTACTTC

d_gene: TRBD2
j_gene: TRBJ2-3
v_gene: TRBV5-1
abundance: NA
CDR3aa: CASSLVPAGGTDTQYF
CDR3nt: TGCGCCAGCAGCTTGGTCCCAGCGGGGGGAACAGATACGCAGTATTTT

d_gene: TRBD1
j_gene: TRBJ2-1
v_gene: TRBV28
abundance: NA
CDR3aa: CASSRQGGYNEQFF
CDR3nt: TGTGCCAGCAGCAGACAGGGGGGCTACAATGAGCAGTTCTTC

d_gene: NA
j_gene: TRBJ2-5
v_gene: TRBV7-8
abundance: NA
CDR3aa: CASSLRVRETQYF
CDR3nt: TGTGCCAGCAGCTTAAGGGTTCGGGAGACCCAGTACTTC

d_gene: NA
j_gene: TRBJ2-1
v_gene: TRBV19
abundance: NA
CDR3aa: CASNPGGGEQFF
CDR3nt: TGTGCCAGTAACCCAGGTGGGGGTGAGCAGTTCTTC

d_gene: TRBD1
j_gene: TRBJ1-1
v_gene: TRBV14
abundance: once
CDR3aa: CASSLLGQVNTEAFF
CDR3nt: TGTGCCAGCAGCCTACTAGGACAGGTGAACACTGAAGCTTTCTTT

d_gene: NA
j_gene: TRBJ2-2
v_gene: TRBV19
abundance: NA
CDR3aa: CASSQGMNTGELFF
CDR3nt: TGTGCCAGTTCTCAGGGAATGAACACCGGGGAGCTGTTTTTT

d_gene: NA
j_gene: TRBJ1-2
v_gene: TRBV14
abundance: few
CDR3aa: CASSQERVYGYTF
CDR3nt: TGTGCCAGCAGCCAAGAGAGAGTCTATGGCTACACCTTC

d_gene: TRBD1
j_gene: TRBJ2-7
v_gene: TRBV19
abundance: NA
CDR3aa: CASSTGGIVNEQYF
CDR3nt: TGTGCCAGTAGTACAGGGGGCATAGTAAACGAGCAGTACTTC

d_gene: NA
j_gene: TRBJ1-6
v_gene: TRBV5-6
abundance: NA
CDR3aa: CASSLSGGFGSPLHF
CDR3nt: TGTGCCAGCAGCTTGTCCGGGGGCTTTGGGTCACCCCTCCACTTT